This T cell receptor beta chain originates from a study of T cell repertoires in cytomegalovirus infection (dated by TCRdb to the late 2010s). Concerning the study at large: Peptide stimulations targeted recently identified HLA-C-restricted CMV epitopes, whose presentation resists viral immunomodulation, together with well-studied HLA-B-restricted epitopes. Donor HLA type was relevant to the analysis, as public TCR beta signatures indicated carriage of CMV infection together with the matching HLA type.

Overall study outcomes, separate from this receptor: The ex vivo response was dominated by HLA-C-restricted CMV-specific TCR beta clonotypes, and the single most frequent clonotype in two of eight donors was supplied by these HLA-C-restricted clonotypes. Carriers of CMV infection plus the relevant HLA type were discriminated by the cumulative frequency of public TCR beta family members in the study cohort and in an independent roughly 350-donor cohort.

The treatment or condition label, read with the paper, signifies: in vitro stimulation with specific CMV peptide epitopes to enrich CMV-specific T cells. From the cysteine up to the phenylalanine, the CDR3 has a length of 15 residues. The DNA shown is the 45-base CDR3, in frame from base 1. V is shortened by 3 bases, J by 0 bases, and the region joining them spans 9 bases. Looking up the germline V gene (reference sequence) yields CDR1 MNHEY and CDR2 SMNVEV. TCRdb records Illumina HiSeq 1500 as the sequencer. TCRdb cleaned the public reads at Q25 with fastp, built clones with MiXCR and kept in-frame beta chains. Rows are combined by CDR3 protein, so each entry shows the most common genes and DNA. This sample is represented by hundreds of thousands of distinct CDR3 sequences; less than 35% of them were singletons. 11% to 15% of the sample is held by the ten biggest clonotypes. Comment on this clonotype: The clone's antigen remains unknown. Base quality data are lacking; no much larger clone is found one base away.

The sequence links TRBV27 to TRBJ2-1; no confident D gene assignment can be made. The receptor comes from a human donor in good health (CMV status not recorded). Some clones in this sample may be carry-over from other donors' samples. Sample: cultured CD8+ T cells from PBMCs, taken from culture after CMV antigen stimulation. The nucleotide sequence reads TGTGCCAGCAGTTTTGATGGTCGCTCCTACAATGAGCAGTTCTTC. This yields the protein CASSFDGRSYNEQFF.